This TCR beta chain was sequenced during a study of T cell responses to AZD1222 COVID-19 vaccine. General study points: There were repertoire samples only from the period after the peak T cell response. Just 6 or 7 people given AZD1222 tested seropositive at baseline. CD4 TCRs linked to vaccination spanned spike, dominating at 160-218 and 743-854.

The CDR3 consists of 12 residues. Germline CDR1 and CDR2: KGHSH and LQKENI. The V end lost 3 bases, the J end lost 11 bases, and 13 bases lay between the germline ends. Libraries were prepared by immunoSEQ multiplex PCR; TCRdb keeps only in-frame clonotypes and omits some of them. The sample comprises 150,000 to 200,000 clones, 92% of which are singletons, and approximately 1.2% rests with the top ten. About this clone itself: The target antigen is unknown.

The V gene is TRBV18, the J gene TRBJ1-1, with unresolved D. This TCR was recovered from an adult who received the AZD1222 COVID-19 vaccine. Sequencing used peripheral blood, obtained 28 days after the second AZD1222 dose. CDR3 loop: CASSPTDGGAFF. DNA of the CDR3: TGTGCCAGCTCACCCACGGACGGAGGGGCTTTCTTT.